The rows below give T cell receptor beta chains drawn from one sample of a study of T cells after yellow fever vaccination. TCRdb redid the calling of the 5' RACE reads with MiXCR, one entry per CDR3 protein. The sample shows about 580,000 distinct CDR3 sequences, around a sixth of them seen only once. This sample comprised PBMCs, obtained 5 days after the first yellow fever vaccination. All receptors come from a man aged 18 to 30 who received the YFV17D yellow fever vaccine. Both conserved end residues are part of each CDR3. The order of the fields is D gene, clone size, J gene, V gene, CDR3 protein, CDR3 DNA. D genes are given only for firm matches. A row's size may be missing; if present it is once, few, many or a size class.

d_gene: TRBD2; abundance: once; j_gene: TRBJ2-7; v_gene: TRBV28; CDR3aa: CAISSTSGGVAFREQYF; CDR3nt: TGTGCCATCAGTTCTACTAGCGGGGGGGTGGCGTTTAGGGAGCAGTACTTT
d_gene: .; abundance: few; j_gene: TRBJ2-1; v_gene: TRBV4-1; CDR3aa: CASSQEGRYSYNEQFF; CDR3nt: TGCGCCAGCAGCCAAGAGGGGCGATACTCCTACAATGAGCAGTTCTTC
d_gene: .; abundance: .; j_gene: TRBJ1-6; v_gene: TRBV4-2; CDR3aa: CASSPTAGQINSPLHF; CDR3nt: TGTGCCAGCTCACCGACGGCGGGGCAGATTAATTCACCCCTCCACTTT
d_gene: .; abundance: .; j_gene: TRBJ1-6; v_gene: TRBV16; CDR3aa: CASSRGLGDSPLHF; CDR3nt: TGTGCCAGCAGCCGGGGACTTGGGGATTCACCCCTCCACTTT
d_gene: .; abundance: few; j_gene: TRBJ1-1; v_gene: TRBV6-2/TRBV6-3; CDR3aa: CASRRQTQAFF; CDR3nt: TGTGCCAGCAGGCGACAAACCCAAGCTTTCTTT
d_gene: .; abundance: .; j_gene: TRBJ2-3; v_gene: TRBV20-1; CDR3aa: CSASASLLHDTQYF; CDR3nt: TGCAGTGCTAGCGCATCCCTCTTACACGATACGCAGTATTTT
d_gene: TRBD2; abundance: .; j_gene: TRBJ2-3; v_gene: TRBV4-1; CDR3aa: CASRQQLPPRGSTDTQYF; CDR3nt: TGCGCCAGCAGACAACAGCTCCCTCCGCGGGGGAGCACAGATACGCAGTATTTT
d_gene: TRBD2; abundance: .; j_gene: TRBJ2-3; v_gene: TRBV7-8; CDR3aa: CASGASGGSTDTQYF; CDR3nt: TGTGCCAGCGGGGCTAGCGGGGGGAGCACAGATACGCAGTATTTT
d_gene: TRBD2; abundance: .; j_gene: TRBJ2-3; v_gene: TRBV5-1; CDR3aa: CATGIGLASDTQYF; CDR3nt: TGCGCCACTGGGATCGGACTAGCATCAGATACGCAGTATTTT
d_gene: TRBD1; abundance: .; j_gene: TRBJ1-4; v_gene: TRBV5-1; CDR3aa: CASSFQGAREKLFF; CDR3nt: TGCGCCAGCAGCTTTCAGGGGGCGCGTGAAAAACTGTTTTTT
d_gene: .; abundance: few; j_gene: TRBJ2-6; v_gene: TRBV6-5; CDR3aa: CASGTGANVLTF; CDR3nt: TGTGCCAGCGGGACGGGGGCCAACGTCCTGACTTTC
d_gene: .; abundance: .; j_gene: TRBJ2-5; v_gene: TRBV10-1; CDR3aa: CASRRTAEETQYF; CDR3nt: TGCGCCAGCAGGAGGACAGCCGAAGAGACCCAGTACTTC
d_gene: .; abundance: .; j_gene: TRBJ1-1; v_gene: TRBV19; CDR3aa: CASTTVPGAGEAFF; CDR3nt: TGTGCCAGTACCACCGTCCCGGGGGCGGGTGAAGCTTTCTTT
d_gene: TRBD1; abundance: .; j_gene: TRBJ1-1; v_gene: TRBV7-9; CDR3aa: CASIFGDRGLTEAFF; CDR3nt: TGTGCCAGCATCTTCGGGGACAGGGGCCTCACTGAAGCTTTCTTT
d_gene: .; abundance: .; j_gene: TRBJ2-7; v_gene: TRBV6-2/TRBV6-3; CDR3aa: CASSYELGTEQYF; CDR3nt: TGTGCCAGCAGTTACGAACTGGGGACCGAGCAGTACTTC
d_gene: .; abundance: .; j_gene: TRBJ2-4; v_gene: TRBV11-2; CDR3aa: CASSLVVSPAKNIQYF; CDR3nt: TGTGCCAGCAGCTTAGTGGTGTCGCCGGCCAAAAACATTCAGTACTTC
d_gene: .; abundance: few; j_gene: TRBJ1-1; v_gene: TRBV7-9; CDR3aa: CASSTDRRDTEAFF; CDR3nt: TGTGCCAGCAGCACCGACAGGAGAGACACTGAAGCTTTCTTT
d_gene: TRBD2; abundance: .; j_gene: TRBJ2-3; v_gene: TRBV9; CDR3aa: CASSVEAGGGPQYDTQYF; CDR3nt: TGTGCCAGCAGCGTAGAGGCGGGGGGCGGGCCCCAGTACGATACGCAGTATTTT
d_gene: TRBD1; abundance: .; j_gene: TRBJ1-4; v_gene: TRBV11-2; CDR3aa: CASSPDPTGVANEKLFF; CDR3nt: TGTGCCAGCAGCCCAGACCCGACAGGGGTGGCTAATGAAAAACTGTTTTTT
d_gene: TRBD1; abundance: .; j_gene: TRBJ2-3; v_gene: TRBV5-1; CDR3aa: CASSFSGTEVADTQYF; CDR3nt: TGCGCCAGCAGCTTCTCCGGGACAGAGGTGGCAGATACGCAGTATTTT
d_gene: TRBD1; abundance: few; j_gene: TRBJ2-1; v_gene: TRBV11-3; CDR3aa: CASSQGVGNEQFF; CDR3nt: TGTGCCAGCAGTCAGGGGGTGGGGAATGAGCAGTTCTTC
d_gene: TRBD2; abundance: few; j_gene: TRBJ2-3; v_gene: TRBV11-1; CDR3aa: CASSFPGLASDTQYF; CDR3nt: TGTGCCAGCAGCTTCCCGGGACTAGCGTCAGATACGCAGTATTTT
d_gene: .; abundance: .; j_gene: TRBJ2-1; v_gene: TRBV24-1; CDR3aa: CATSDPRRGIEQFF; CDR3nt: TGTGCCACCAGTGATCCTAGGAGGGGGATTGAGCAGTTCTTC
d_gene: TRBD1; abundance: .; j_gene: TRBJ1-5; v_gene: TRBV7-3; CDR3aa: CASSWTGGQPQHF; CDR3nt: TGTGCCAGCAGCTGGACAGGGGGGCAGCCCCAGCATTTT
d_gene: TRBD1; abundance: .; j_gene: TRBJ2-2; v_gene: TRBV7-9; CDR3aa: CANQGASNTGELFF; CDR3nt: TGTGCCAACCAGGGGGCATCGAACACCGGGGAGCTGTTTTTT
d_gene: .; abundance: .; j_gene: TRBJ2-5; v_gene: TRBV5-1; CDR3aa: CASSDIQSTQETQYF; CDR3nt: TGCGCCAGCAGCGATATCCAGAGTACCCAAGAGACCCAGTACTTC
d_gene: TRBD2; abundance: .; j_gene: TRBJ2-5; v_gene: TRBV24-1; CDR3aa: CATSEGLAGAQETQYF; CDR3nt: TGTGCCACCAGTGAGGGCCTAGCGGGGGCCCAAGAGACCCAGTACTTC
d_gene: TRBD2; abundance: .; j_gene: TRBJ2-3; v_gene: TRBV20-1; CDR3aa: CSLAGALSSTDTQYF; CDR3nt: TGCAGTCTAGCGGGGGCCCTATCTAGCACAGATACGCAGTATTTT
d_gene: TRBD2; abundance: few; j_gene: TRBJ2-1; v_gene: TRBV6-1; CDR3aa: CASRTASGGAGEQFF; CDR3nt: TGTGCCAGCAGGACAGCTAGCGGGGGGGCAGGGGAGCAGTTCTTC
d_gene: TRBD1; abundance: few; j_gene: TRBJ1-6; v_gene: TRBV18; CDR3aa: CASSPRDRADLHF; CDR3nt: TGTGCCAGCTCACCACGAGACAGGGCCGACCTCCACTTT
d_gene: .; abundance: .; j_gene: TRBJ2-3; v_gene: TRBV13; CDR3aa: CASKRRGTDTQYF; CDR3nt: TGTGCCAGTAAGCGGAGAGGCACAGATACGCAGTATTTT
d_gene: .; abundance: few; j_gene: TRBJ1-1; v_gene: TRBV5-1; CDR3aa: CASSTRVGTEAFF; CDR3nt: TGCGCCAGCAGCACCAGGGTTGGCACTGAAGCTTTCTTT
d_gene: .; abundance: few; j_gene: TRBJ1-2; v_gene: TRBV4-1; CDR3aa: CASSQSLPHYGYTF; CDR3nt: TGCGCCAGCAGCCAAAGTTTACCGCACTATGGCTACACCTTC
d_gene: .; abundance: .; j_gene: TRBJ2-6; v_gene: TRBV3-1; CDR3aa: CASSRAAGANVLTF; CDR3nt: TGTGCCAGCAGTCGAGCGGCCGGGGCCAACGTCCTGACTTTC
d_gene: TRBD1; abundance: few; j_gene: TRBJ1-2; v_gene: TRBV19; CDR3aa: CASSRGQREGYTF; CDR3nt: TGTGCCAGTAGTAGGGGACAGAGAGAAGGCTACACCTTC
d_gene: .; abundance: .; j_gene: TRBJ2-2; v_gene: TRBV20-1; CDR3aa: CSARDATVNTGELFF; CDR3nt: TGCAGTGCTAGAGACGCGACAGTAAACACCGGGGAGCTGTTTTTT
d_gene: .; abundance: few; j_gene: TRBJ2-1; v_gene: TRBV7-8; CDR3aa: CASNFYGAEQFF; CDR3nt: TGTGCCAGCAACTTTTACGGAGCTGAGCAGTTCTTC
d_gene: .; abundance: many; j_gene: TRBJ1-4; v_gene: TRBV20-1; CDR3aa: CSADPWLATNEKLFF; CDR3nt: TGCAGTGCCGACCCTTGGCTAGCAACTAATGAAAAACTGTTTTTT
d_gene: .; abundance: .; j_gene: TRBJ1-1; v_gene: TRBV9; CDR3aa: CASSAFDKLNTEAFF; CDR3nt: TGTGCCAGCAGCGCCTTCGACAAGTTGAACACTGAAGCTTTCTTT
d_gene: .; abundance: .; j_gene: TRBJ1-6; v_gene: TRBV10-1; CDR3aa: CASRSDTHSPLHF; CDR3nt: TGCGCCAGCAGATCGGACACCCATTCACCCCTCCACTTT
d_gene: .; abundance: .; j_gene: TRBJ1-1; v_gene: TRBV6-1; CDR3aa: CASSDPANTEAFF; CDR3nt: TGTGCCAGCAGTGACCCAGCGAACACTGAAGCTTTCTTT
d_gene: TRBD1; abundance: .; j_gene: TRBJ1-6; v_gene: TRBV10-3; CDR3aa: CAISAGQGFIHF; CDR3nt: TGTGCCATCAGTGCAGGACAGGGGTTTATCCACTTT
d_gene: .; abundance: .; j_gene: TRBJ1-5; v_gene: TRBV3-1; CDR3aa: CASSQMAGQPQHF; CDR3nt: TGTGCCAGCAGCCAGATGGCGGGGCAGCCCCAGCATTTT
d_gene: TRBD1; abundance: few; j_gene: TRBJ1-2; v_gene: TRBV5-6; CDR3aa: CASSQDRAYGYGYTF; CDR3nt: TGTGCCAGCAGCCAAGACAGGGCATACGGCTATGGCTACACCTTC
d_gene: .; abundance: .; j_gene: TRBJ2-5; v_gene: TRBV29-1; CDR3aa: CSYDLLETQYF; CDR3nt: TGCAGCTACGACCTTTTGGAGACCCAGTACTTC
d_gene: TRBD1; abundance: few; j_gene: TRBJ1-5; v_gene: TRBV7-3; CDR3aa: CASSTDRGQPQHF; CDR3nt: TGTGCCAGCAGCACGGACAGGGGGCAGCCCCAGCATTTT
d_gene: TRBD1; abundance: few; j_gene: TRBJ1-5; v_gene: TRBV19; CDR3aa: CASSTQGGTQHF; CDR3nt: TGTGCCAGTAGTACGCAGGGGGGGACCCAGCATTTT
d_gene: .; abundance: .; j_gene: TRBJ1-2; v_gene: TRBV4-3; CDR3aa: CASSQETLGDGYTF; CDR3nt: TGCGCCAGCAGCCAAGAAACGCTCGGGGATGGCTACACCTTC
d_gene: TRBD1; abundance: few; j_gene: TRBJ1-4; v_gene: TRBV20-1; CDR3aa: CSAAWTGRGNEKLFF; CDR3nt: TGCAGTGCTGCCTGGACAGGGAGGGGTAATGAAAAACTGTTTTTT
d_gene: TRBD2; abundance: many; j_gene: TRBJ2-1; v_gene: TRBV7-2; CDR3aa: CASSLGLAGNPYNEQFF; CDR3nt: TGTGCCAGCAGCTTAGGGCTAGCGGGGAACCCCTACAATGAGCAGTTCTTC
d_gene: TRBD2; abundance: many; j_gene: TRBJ2-3; v_gene: TRBV12-3/TRBV12-4; CDR3aa: CASSIWTSGVTDTQYF; CDR3nt: TGTGCCAGCAGTATCTGGACTAGCGGAGTCACAGATACGCAGTATTTT
d_gene: TRBD2; abundance: .; j_gene: TRBJ2-3; v_gene: TRBV7-2; CDR3aa: CASSYSAGGLGDTQYF; CDR3nt: TGTGCCAGCAGCTACTCAGCGGGGGGGCTCGGAGATACGCAGTATTTT
d_gene: .; abundance: many; j_gene: TRBJ2-1; v_gene: TRBV7-9; CDR3aa: CASSRPPRWVRSYNEQFF; CDR3nt: TGTGCCAGCAGCCGCCCCCCCCGCTGGGTAAGATCCTACAATGAGCAGTTCTTC